This record covers a single TCR beta chain. Antigen unknown. At the survey level, the v3.0 immunoSEQ assay was run. Assay: immunoSEQ multiplex PCR; the TCRdb copy retains only in-frame clones and omits some. The sample lists 25,000 or so clones, more than 75% occurring once. The V end was cut by 6 bases, the J end by 6 bases, with 18 bases between. This CDR3 spans 14 amino acids. The germline gives CDR1 SGHNT, CDR2 YENEEA. This sample stems from a study of long-term antiretroviral therapy in people with HIV. General observations from the study: Diversity rose after ART but stayed below transplant donor controls.

The chain employs TRBV11-3 and TRBJ2-7, with D possibly being TRBD1 (5 bases). The material sequenced was unsorted PBMCs, taken 0.5 years after starting antiretroviral therapy. This sequence originates from a woman aged 18-29 years with HIV. The CDR3 DNA sequence: TGTGCCAGCAGTCCCCCAGGGTTACCCGCCGAGCAGTACTTC. Protein product: CASSPPGLPAEQYF. The whole variable domain, filled in from reference TRBV11-3 and TRBJ2-7, reads EAGVVQSPRYKIIEKKQPVAFWCNPISGHNTLYWYLQNLGQGPELLIRYENEEAVDDSQLPKDRFSAERLKGVDSTLKIQPAELGDSAVYLCASSPPGLPAEQYFGPGTRLTVT.